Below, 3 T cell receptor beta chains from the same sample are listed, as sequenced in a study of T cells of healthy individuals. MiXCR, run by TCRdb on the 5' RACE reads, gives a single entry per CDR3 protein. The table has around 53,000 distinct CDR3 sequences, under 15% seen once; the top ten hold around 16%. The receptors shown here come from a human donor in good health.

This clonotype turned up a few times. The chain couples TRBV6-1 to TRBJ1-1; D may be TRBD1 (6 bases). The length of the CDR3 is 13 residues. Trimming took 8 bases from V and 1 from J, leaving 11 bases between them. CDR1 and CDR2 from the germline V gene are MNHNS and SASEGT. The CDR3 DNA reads TGTGCCAGCCGGGACACTAGGAACACTGAAGCTTTCTTT. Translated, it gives CASRDTRNTEAFF.

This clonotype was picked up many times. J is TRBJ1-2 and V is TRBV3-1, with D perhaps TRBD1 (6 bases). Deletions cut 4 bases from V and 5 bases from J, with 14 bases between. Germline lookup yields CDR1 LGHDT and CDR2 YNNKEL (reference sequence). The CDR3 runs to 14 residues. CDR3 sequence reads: CASSPPDRPYGYTF. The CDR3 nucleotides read TGTGCCAGCAGCCCTCCGGACAGACCGTATGGCTACACCTTC.

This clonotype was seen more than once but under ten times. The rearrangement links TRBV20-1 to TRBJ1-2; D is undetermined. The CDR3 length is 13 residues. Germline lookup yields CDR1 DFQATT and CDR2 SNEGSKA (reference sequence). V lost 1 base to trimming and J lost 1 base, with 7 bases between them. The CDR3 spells CSARVTDNYGYTF. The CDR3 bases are TGCAGTGCTAGAGTAACAGATAACTATGGCTACACCTTC.